This is a list of T cell receptor beta chains from one sample in a study of monozygotic twins with inflammatory bowel disease. For each CDR3 protein, TCRdb gives one entry from its re-call of the 5' RACE reads, without DNA. The data show 350,000 to 400,000 distinct CDR3 sequences, and the top ten clones hold 2.5% to 3%. The sequenced material came from blood. The receptor set was obtained from a human donor with ulcerative colitis or Crohn's disease, or a healthy co-twin of an affected twin (not recorded which). The CDR3 runs from the conserved cysteine through the conserved F or W. Each record gives: J gene, V gene, CDR3 protein.

j_gene: TRBJ1-1
v_gene: TRBV14
CDR3aa: CASGAPPGGRTEAFF

j_gene: TRBJ2-1
v_gene: TRBV5-6
CDR3aa: CASSSGHPYNEQFF

j_gene: TRBJ2-3
v_gene: TRBV18
CDR3aa: CASSLLAGTDTDTQYF

j_gene: TRBJ1-6
v_gene: TRBV6-1
CDR3aa: CASRPGQANSPLHF

j_gene: TRBJ2-7
v_gene: TRBV7-9
CDR3aa: CASSLQSPQGPLYEQYF

j_gene: TRBJ2-7
v_gene: TRBV30
CDR3aa: CAWSKTSGVYEQYF

j_gene: TRBJ1-1
v_gene: TRBV7-2
CDR3aa: CASSLEFPHTEAFF

j_gene: TRBJ2-3
v_gene: TRBV6-1
CDR3aa: CAGAGGGSRTDTQYF

j_gene: TRBJ2-1
v_gene: TRBV5-1
CDR3aa: CASSLVSGGADEQFF

j_gene: TRBJ1-1
v_gene: TRBV10-3
CDR3aa: CAISQGWGMNTEAFF

j_gene: TRBJ1-2
v_gene: TRBV5-1
CDR3aa: CASSPGQSNYGYTF

j_gene: TRBJ1-1
v_gene: TRBV6-2/TRBV6-3
CDR3aa: CASSYHGTGNSGTEAFF

j_gene: TRBJ2-4
v_gene: TRBV12-3/TRBV12-4
CDR3aa: CASSLLVQKNIQYF

j_gene: TRBJ1-1
v_gene: TRBV29-1
CDR3aa: CSVELRQGAEAFF

j_gene: TRBJ1-1
v_gene: TRBV7-3
CDR3aa: CASSLSPPAGGGRNTEAFF

j_gene: TRBJ1-1
v_gene: TRBV11-2
CDR3aa: CASSSPTGMNTEAFF

j_gene: TRBJ1-3
v_gene: TRBV12-3/TRBV12-4
CDR3aa: CASSFTFSGNTIYF

j_gene: TRBJ2-5
v_gene: TRBV12-3/TRBV12-4
CDR3aa: CASSANGVPETQYF

j_gene: TRBJ2-1
v_gene: TRBV20-1
CDR3aa: CSARTSKTSGGPNEQFF

j_gene: TRBJ2-4
v_gene: TRBV20-1
CDR3aa: CSARPLRDVGQAKNIQYF

j_gene: TRBJ2-7
v_gene: TRBV7-8
CDR3aa: CASSGTGSSYEQYF

j_gene: TRBJ1-1
v_gene: TRBV12-3/TRBV12-4
CDR3aa: CASSFTGHTEAFF

j_gene: TRBJ2-5
v_gene: TRBV7-2
CDR3aa: CASSLGFELQETQYF

j_gene: TRBJ1-6
v_gene: TRBV12-3/TRBV12-4
CDR3aa: CASSFTEPPLHF

j_gene: TRBJ2-3
v_gene: TRBV11-1
CDR3aa: CASSLALADPTGYF

j_gene: TRBJ2-3
v_gene: TRBV7-2
CDR3aa: CASSLGFVGGQQDTQYF

j_gene: TRBJ2-3
v_gene: TRBV6-1
CDR3aa: CASSQQGTRGTDTQYF

j_gene: TRBJ2-5
v_gene: TRBV20-1
CDR3aa: CSARPPGRILWETQYF

j_gene: TRBJ2-4
v_gene: TRBV4-3
CDR3aa: CASSQDPWAGNIQYF

j_gene: TRBJ1-1
v_gene: TRBV20-1
CDR3aa: CSARSTINTEAFF

j_gene: TRBJ2-1
v_gene: TRBV12-3/TRBV12-4
CDR3aa: CASSPGLAGNNEQFF

j_gene: TRBJ2-1
v_gene: TRBV6-2/TRBV6-3
CDR3aa: CASSYSGTGITPGSYNEQFF

j_gene: TRBJ2-3
v_gene: TRBV7-3
CDR3aa: CASSPTGLSTDTQYF

j_gene: TRBJ2-5
v_gene: TRBV7-2
CDR3aa: CASSADRETQYF

j_gene: TRBJ1-5
v_gene: TRBV12-3/TRBV12-4
CDR3aa: CASSSGQVNQPQHF

j_gene: TRBJ2-3
v_gene: TRBV11-2
CDR3aa: CASSPVGTRGRSLSTDTQYF

j_gene: TRBJ2-3
v_gene: TRBV28
CDR3aa: CASRSRTISPQGSTDTQYF

j_gene: TRBJ2-4
v_gene: TRBV2
CDR3aa: CASSEARPVSSF

j_gene: TRBJ2-2
v_gene: TRBV24-1
CDR3aa: CATSDRVNTGELFF

j_gene: TRBJ1-2
v_gene: TRBV28
CDR3aa: CASSSGQENGYTF

j_gene: TRBJ2-1
v_gene: TRBV21-1
CDR3aa: CASNSPRLPSYNEQFF

j_gene: TRBJ2-3
v_gene: TRBV7-3
CDR3aa: CASSLTGQGAGTDTQYF